The T cell receptor (beta chain) described here comes from a study of CD8+CD57+ T cells in acquired aplastic anemia. For the study at large: Recorded DNA amounts for sorted CD4+ and CD8+ cells had an average of approximately 2.9 ug. Broader study findings: In common between the patients and the controls were around 29 CD8+ CDR3 sequences. Patients were compared with controls for CD8+ Simpson's diversity, and no significant difference emerged.

Genomic DNA served as template for TCR beta VDJ and CDR3 profiling. Using its own MiXCR run on the reads, TCRdb lists one record per CDR3 protein. The sample lists 250,000 to 350,000 distinct CDR3 sequences; around three fifths were seen once. Trimming shortened V by 3 bases and J by 1 base, and 10 bases separated the two germline ends. Germline V gene lookup returns CDR1 SGDLS and CDR2 YYNGEE. This CDR3 spans 14 amino acids. As to this clonotype: Its target is not known.

This receptor was obtained from a human donor with severe aplastic anemia or a healthy control (not recorded which). Sequenced material: sorted CD4+, CD8+, or CD8+CD57+ T cells (not recorded which) from PBMCs. The chain recombines TRBV9 with TRBJ1-1, with D possibly TRBD1 on 5 matching bases. Written as DNA, the CDR3 is TGTGCCAGCAGCGCGGGACGGTGGAACACTGAAGCTTTCTTT. This gives the protein CASSAGRWNTEAFF.